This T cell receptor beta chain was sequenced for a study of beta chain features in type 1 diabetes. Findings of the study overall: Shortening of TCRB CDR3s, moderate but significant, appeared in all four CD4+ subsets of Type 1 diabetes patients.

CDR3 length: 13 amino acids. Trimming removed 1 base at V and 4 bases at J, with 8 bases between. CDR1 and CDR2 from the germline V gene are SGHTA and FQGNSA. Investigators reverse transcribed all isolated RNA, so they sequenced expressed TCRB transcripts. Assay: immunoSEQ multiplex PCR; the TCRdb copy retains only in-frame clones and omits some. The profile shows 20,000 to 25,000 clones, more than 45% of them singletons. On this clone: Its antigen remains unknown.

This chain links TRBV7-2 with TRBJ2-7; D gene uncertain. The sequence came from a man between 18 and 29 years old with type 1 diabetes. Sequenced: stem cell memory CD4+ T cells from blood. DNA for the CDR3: TGTGCCAGCAGCTTAGAATCCCATTACGAGCAGTACTTC. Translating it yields CASSLESHYEQYF.